This T cell receptor beta chain was obtained from a study of patients and donors after allogeneic stem cell transplantation. A single record per CDR3 protein comes from TCRdb applying MiXCR to the RT-PCR reads. The data contain fewer than 60,000 distinct CDR3 sequences, about 14% of them singletons. This CDR3 is built from 13 residues. Trimming removed 5 bases from V and 2 bases from J, with 9 bases in between. Germline CDR1 and CDR2: SGHTA and FQGNSA. This clonotype was picked up many times. This receptor was taken from a human donor who was either an allogeneic HSCT recipient or a stem cell or donor lymphocyte infusion donor (not recorded which). It is not recorded whose cells these are; they may come from a transplant donor. This chain joins TRBV7-2 and TRBJ1-2; weak D call: TRBD1 (5 bases). The sample comprised blood, either unsorted or a sorted T cell fraction (not recorded which). DNA for the CDR3: TGTGCCAGCAGCCCGACAGTCAACTATGGCTACACCTTC. It codes for CASSPTVNYGYTF.